Each of the 10 T cell receptor beta chains below was sequenced from the same sample in a study of blood T cell repertoires in COVID-19. TCRdb's table, derived via immunoSEQ multiplex PCR, lists solely in-frame clones and lacks some. This table has 65,000 to 85,000 clones, about nine tenths appearing once. The material sequenced was peripheral blood. These receptors all stem from a human donor in a cohort sampled during active COVID-19.

This clone has a handful of counts. The chain uses TRBV20-1 and TRBJ2-7, with 11 bases matching TRBD1. J was trimmed by 7 bases and V by 5 bases; bases with no gene match: 1. This CDR3 has 11 amino acids. The germline V gene encodes CDR1 DFQATT and CDR2 SNEGSKA (reference sequence). The CDR3 sequence: CSAWDRGEQYF. CDR3 DNA sequence: TGCAGTGCTTGGGACAGGGGGGAGCAGTACTTC.

V and J are TRBV6-1 and TRBJ2-1; TRBD2 matches at 10 bases. With 2 bases clipped from V and 4 bases from J, the junction kept 8 bases outside the gene matches. The CDR3 has 17 residues. Germline CDR1 is MNHNS and CDR2 is SASEGT. The CDR3 region is CASSETLAGEVYNEQFF. In nucleotides, the CDR3 is TGTGCCAGCAGTGAAACGCTAGCGGGAGAAGTTTACAATGAGCAGTTCTTC.

The chain carries TRBV5-1 and TRBJ2-3; a possible D gene is TRBD2 (6 bases). The CDR3 runs 16 residues. The V end was cut by 3 bases, the J end by 0 bases, with 14 bases between. CDR1 SGHRS and CDR2 YFSETQ come from the germline V gene. DNA of the CDR3: TGCGCCAGCAGCTACGGGACTCGCAAAAGCACAGATACGCAGTATTTT. Translating it yields CASSYGTRKSTDTQYF.

J is TRBJ1-5 and V is TRBV6-6; a weak D match, TRBD1 (6 bases). The CDR3 has 13 residues. The germline V gene encodes CDR1 MNHNY and CDR2 SVGAGI (reference sequence). Trimming removed 10 bases at V and 7 bases at J, with 17 bases between. The CDR3 reads CATAGGLWQPQHF. The CDR3 DNA reads TGTGCCACGGCGGGGGGGCTCTGGCAGCCCCAGCATTTT.

CDR3 in DNA: TGTGCCAGTAGTATTTTAGGGACAGGGCCCTACGAGCAGTACTTC. Protein sequence: CASSILGTGPYEQYF. The rearrangement uses TRBV19 and TRBJ2-7; 9 bases are a match to TRBD1. Germline V gives CDR1 LNHDA, CDR2 SQIVND (reference sequence). J was trimmed by 2 bases and V by 3 bases; bases with no gene match: 5. The CDR3 has 15 amino acids.

The J gene is TRBJ2-1, the V gene TRBV24-1; TRBD2 agrees at 11 bases. CDR3 length equals 15 residues. With V trimmed by 4 bases and J by 7 bases, 5 bases remained unmatched. From germline, CDR1 is KGHDR and CDR2 SFDVKD. The DNA of the CDR3 is TGTGCCACCAGTGACCCTACTAGCGGGGGAAATGAGCAGTTCTTC. Protein product: CATSDPTSGGNEQFF.

The chain is built from TRBV7-7 and TRBJ2-6; TRBD1 aligns across 7 bases. V shed 5 bases, J shed 0 bases, and the junction held 7 bases outside the gene matches. The CDR3 sequence is 17 residues long. The germline CDR1 and CDR2 sequences are SSHAT and FNYEAQ (reference sequence). The CDR3 DNA reads TGTGCCAGCAGCCCGCAGACAGGGAGCTCTGGGGCCAACGTCCTGACTTTC. Its translation: CASSPQTGSSGANVLTF.

This clone has just one count. The chain combines TRBV5-6 with TRBJ2-2, with D uncertain. Germline CDR1 reads SGHDT; CDR2 reads YYEEEE. The ends were cut back, 0 bases at V and 4 bases at J, with 7 bases in the middle. This CDR3 comprises 14 residues. This chain's CDR3 is CASSLAAGTGELFF. The DNA for the CDR3 is TGTGCCAGCAGCTTGGCCGCAGGCACCGGGGAGCTGTTTTTT. The full variable domain, with the rest looked up from reference TRBV5-6 and TRBJ2-2, is DAGVTQSPTHLIKTRGQQVTLRCSPKSGHDTVSWYQQALGQGPQFIFQYYEEEERQRGNFPDRFSGHQFPNYSSELNVNALLLGDSALYLCASSLAAGTGELFFGEGSRLTVL.

The chain combines TRBV3-1 (or the pseudogene TRBV3-2) with TRBJ2-1; tentative D call: TRBD1 (5 bases). Germline V CDR1 and CDR2: LGHDT, YNNKEL (reference sequence). The CDR3 runs to 12 residues. V lost 1 base and J 9 bases, leaving 7 bases between the germline ends. The CDR3 DNA sequence: TGTGCCAGCAGCCAAGGCCAGGGTGAGCAGTTCTTC. Translating gives CASSQGQGEQFF.

This clone was seen a handful of times. Other nucleotide sequences from this sample produce the same CDR3. The rearrangement links TRBV4-3 to TRBJ2-5; TRBD2 aligns across 8 bases. Trimming removed 1 base from V and 4 bases from J; junction bases left unmatched: 11. The CDR3 sequence is 17 residues long. Germline V CDR1 and CDR2: LGHNA, YSLEER. CDR3 protein: CASSQAGAGGVGETQYF. The CDR3 DNA reads TGCGCCAGCAGCCAAGCGGGTGCGGGGGGCGTGGGAGAGACCCAGTACTTC.